At least ten counts were recorded for the clone carrying this T cell receptor (beta chain). Its antigen is currently unknown. The CDR3 spans 14 residues. The germline V gene encodes CDR1 MNHEY and CDR2 SMNVEV (reference sequence). Deletions cut 1 base from V and 4 bases from J, with 5 bases between. Unique molecular identifiers tagged the TCRbeta library. TCRdb itself ran the PCR reads through MiXCR, one entry per CDR3 protein. The repertoire has some 220,000 distinct CDR3 sequences, roughly 11% of them found once; the top ten carry roughly 27%. This entry is derived from a study of T-cell reconstitution after alpha-beta-depleted transplantation in children. Study results and limitations: Several hundred expanded graft clones reportedly supplied alpha-beta T cells about two months after transplant. Diversity and T-cell counts at one year after transplant derived mostly from new T cells. High day-60 TCRbeta diversity in some patients came from surviving recipient T cells and thymic progenitors.

Sample: PBMCs, taken before TCRalphabeta/CD19-depleted stem cell transplant. This receptor was taken from a child younger than two with acute myeloid leukemia, due to receive a stem cell transplant. The chain joins TRBV27 to TRBJ1-6; D gene uncertain. For the CDR3, the DNA is TGTGCCAGCAGTTTATTCTCGTATAATTCACCCCTCCACTTT. It yields the protein CASSLFSYNSPLHF.